These 21 T cell receptor beta chains were all obtained from the same sample, sequenced in a study of T cell repertoires in cytomegalovirus infection. These receptors' antigens are unknown. TCRdb used MiXCR to reprocess the reads, holding one entry per CDR3 protein. The repertoire holds about 770,000 distinct CDR3 sequences, with 25% to 30% as singletons. Sample: cultured CD8+ T cells from PBMCs, taken from culture after CMV antigen stimulation. The receptors come from a human donor in good health (CMV status not recorded). Some clones in this sample may be carry-over from other donors' samples.

This clonotype was detected many times. This chain uses TRBV7-8 with TRBJ1-2; TRBD1 is a possible D gene (5 bases). The CDR3 is made up of 15 amino acids. CDR1 is SGHVS, CDR2 FQNEAQ, per germline. V gave up 1 base and J gave up 6 bases, with 15 bases separating them. The CDR3 sequence is CASSLGDPRPHGYTF. The DNA of the CDR3 is TGTGCCAGCAGCTTAGGGGACCCCCGGCCACATGGCTACACCTTC. The full variable domain, with the rest looked up from reference TRBV7-8 and TRBJ1-2, is GAGVSQSPRYKVAKRGQDVALRCDPISGHVSLFWYQQALGQGPEFLTYFQNEAQLDKSGLPSDRFFAERPEGSVSTLKIQRTQQEDSAVYLCASSLGDPRPHGYTFGSGTRLTVV.

The chain carries TRBV4-1 and TRBJ1-1; possibly TRBD1 for D (6 bases). The CDR3 is 16 residues long. Germline values: CDR1 MGHRA, CDR2 YSYEKL. Trimming shortened V by 0 bases and J by 4 bases, and 15 bases separated the two germline ends. This CDR3 reads CASSQDWGQGSTEAFF. The CDR3 DNA sequence: TGCGCCAGCAGCCAAGATTGGGGGCAGGGGTCCACTGAAGCTTTCTTT.

CDR3 in DNA: TGTGCCAGCAGAGGGGATCCGGGACAGGGGGCAAGTTATGGCTACACCTTC. This encodes CASRGDPGQGASYGYTF. The V and J genes are TRBV13 and TRBJ1-2, with 12 bases that match TRBD1. The CDR3 runs to 17 residues. V shed 6 bases and J 5 bases; nucleotides not matched to a gene: 13. Germline V gives CDR1 PRHDT, CDR2 FYEKMQ (reference sequence). The variable domain in full, with the rest retrieved from reference TRBV13 and TRBJ1-2, is AAGVIQSPRHLIKEKRETATLKCYPIPRHDTVYWYQQGPGQDPQFLISFYEKMQSDKGSIPDRFSAQQFSDYHSELNMSSLELGDSALYFCASRGDPGQGASYGYTFGSGTRLTVV.

The CDR3 protein is CASSYSTGEGYGYTF. DNA of the CDR3: TGTGCCAGCAGTTACTCTACAGGGGAGGGGTACGGCTACACCTTC. The chain is built from TRBV6-2 or TRBV6-3 and TRBJ1-2, with 7 bases that match TRBD1. Per germline, CDR1 MNHEY and CDR2 SVGEGT. V lost 0 bases to trimming and J lost 8 bases; unmatched junction nucleotides: 9. This CDR3 contains 15 residues.

This clonotype has a count of ten or more. This chain joins TRBV12-3 or TRBV12-4 and TRBJ2-6; 9 bases are shared with TRBD1. This CDR3 is 18 amino acids long. Trimming removed 8 bases from V and 0 bases from J; junction bases left unmatched: 11. CDR3 residues: CASRYRGRYLSGANVLTF. The CDR3 coding sequence is TGTGCCAGCCGCTACAGGGGGCGATACCTCTCTGGGGCCAACGTCCTGACTTTC.

Only a few counts were recorded for this clonotype. The rearrangement joins TRBV6-2 or TRBV6-3 to TRBJ2-1; D is ambiguous. The CDR3 runs 12 residues. Germline V gives CDR1 MNHEY, CDR2 SVGEGT. With 3 bases removed from V and 7 bases from J, the gap between germline ends came to 7 bases. CDR3 loop: CASSYYLNEQFF. The CDR3 DNA reads TGTGCCAGCAGTTATTACCTTAATGAGCAGTTCTTC.

The chain has TRBV7-9 and TRBJ2-6; D is ambiguous. The length of the CDR3 is 14 residues. V was trimmed by 4 bases and J by 4 bases, leaving 8 bases between them. The V gene's germline CDR1 is SEHNR and CDR2 FQNEAQ (reference sequence). The chain's CDR3 is CASSSDTGANVLTF. The CDR3 DNA sequence: TGTGCCAGCAGCTCCGATACGGGGGCCAACGTCCTGACTTTC.

This clonotype was picked up many times. The J gene is TRBJ1-4, the V gene TRBV7-2; D is unresolved. The germline V gene has CDR1 SGHTA and CDR2 FQGNSA. V was trimmed by 5 bases and J by 8 bases, leaving 6 bases between them. This CDR3 has 11 residues. CDR3 loop: CASSQKEKLFF. The CDR3 DNA follows: TGTGCCAGCAGCCAAAAGGAAAAACTGTTTTTT.

The genes are TRBV6-6 and TRBJ1-2, with D uncertain. With 6 bases removed from V and 3 bases from J, the gap between germline ends came to 14 bases. Germline lookup yields CDR1 MNHNY and CDR2 SVGAGI (reference sequence). CDR3 length: 14 residues. CDR3 protein: CASSPGSKYYGYTF. DNA of the CDR3: TGTGCCAGCAGCCCGGGTTCGAAGTACTATGGCTACACCTTC.

This clonotype was seen more than once but under ten times. The chain has TRBV6-1 and TRBJ2-7, with unresolved D. The CDR3 has 12 residues. Deletions cut 7 bases from V and 5 bases from J, with 12 bases between. Per germline, CDR1 MNHNS and CDR2 SASEGT. The CDR3 sequence: CASTSNFHEQYV. Written as DNA, the CDR3 is TGTGCCAGCACCTCCAATTTCCACGAGCAGTACGTC.

Regarding this clonotype: The junction does not match germline at one end; this may be a read error. The V and J genes are TRBV27 and TRBJ2-1; no definite D call. CDR1 MNHEY and CDR2 SMNVEV come from the germline V gene (reference sequence). This CDR3 region has 12 residues. DNA of the CDR3: TGTGCCAACAGTCCCACCTACAATGAGCAGTTCTTC. As protein: CANSPTYNEQFF.

The rearrangement links TRBV7-8 to TRBJ2-7; 8 bases are a match to TRBD1. Germline lookup yields CDR1 SGHVS and CDR2 FQNEAQ. V dropped 5 bases and J dropped 0; count of bases not matched to a gene: 6. This CDR3 has 15 residues. The CDR3 coding sequence is TGTGCCAGCAGCCCCGGGACAGGACTCTCCTACGAGCAGTACGTC. Residues: CASSPGTGLSYEQYV.

The genes are TRBV6-1 and TRBJ2-2; D unclear. Deletions cut 2 bases from V and 1 base from J, with 8 bases between. The CDR3 is 15 amino acids. Germline CDR1 and CDR2: MNHNS and SASEGT. This CDR3 is CASSELRRNTGELFF. DNA for the CDR3: TGTGCCAGCAGTGAATTAAGGCGGAACACCGGGGAGCTGTTTTTT.

The V call is TRBV9, the J call TRBJ1-2; the match to TRBD1 covers 7 bases. Germline CDR1 and CDR2: SGDLS and YYNGEE. The V segment lost 2 bases and the J segment 5 bases; nucleotides outside the gene matches: 6. CDR3 size: 14 residues. CDR3 amino acids: CASSVSGTVYGYTF. CDR3 nucleotide sequence: TGTGCCAGCAGCGTGAGTGGGACAGTTTATGGCTACACCTTC.

This clonotype was seen only a few times. This chain links TRBV28 with TRBJ1-4; tentatively, D is TRBD1 (5 bases). V lost 3 bases, J lost 7 bases, and 18 bases lay in between. CDR1 and CDR2 from the germline V gene are MDHEN and SYDVKM. The CDR3 has 16 residues. CDR3 sequence: CASSLPNRHIFEKLFF. DNA of the CDR3: TGTGCCAGCAGTTTGCCAAACAGGCATATTTTTGAAAAACTGTTTTTT.

The chain recombines TRBV19 with TRBJ1-5, with a possible D match to TRBD1 (6 bases). Per the germline V gene, CDR1 is LNHDA and CDR2 is SQIVND (reference sequence). V gave up 8 bases and J gave up 7 bases, with 21 bases separating them. CDR3 size: 15 residues. In nucleotides, the CDR3 is TGTGCCAGTCGCAAGAGGGCAGGGGCCGGGCAGCCCCAGCATTTT. This codes for CASRKRAGAGQPQHF.

This clonotype was detected only a few times. The gene calls are TRBV6-4 and TRBJ2-1; the match to TRBD2 covers 9 bases. CDR1 is MRHNA, CDR2 SNTAGT, per germline. V shed 10 bases and J 9 bases; nucleotides not matched to a gene: 10. The CDR3 runs 13 residues. The CDR3 region has the DNA TGTGCCACCGCCAAGATAGCGGGGGTTGAGCAGTTCTTC. It encodes CATAKIAGVEQFF.

In its sample, this clonotype was seen many times. In nucleotides, the CDR3 is TGTGCCAGCACCTCTCCGGCAAGCTCCTACAATGAGCAGTTCTTC. The encoded protein is CASTSPASSYNEQFF. The chain carries TRBV7-2 and TRBJ2-1; D gene unclear. Germline V gene sequence: CDR1 SGHTA, CDR2 FQGNSA. The CDR3 is 15 amino acids. V dropped 7 bases and J dropped 0 bases, with 13 bases sitting between them. The variable domain in full, completed from reference TRBV7-2 and TRBJ2-1, reads GAGVSQSPSNKVTEKGKDVELRCDPISGHTALYWYRQSLGQGLEFLIYFQGNSAPDKSGLPSDRFSAERTGGSVSTLTIQRTQQEDSAVYLCASTSPASSYNEQFFGPGTRLTVL.

The V and J genes are TRBV9 and TRBJ2-7, with TRBD1 identical over 8 bases. The length of the CDR3 is 16 residues. Per the germline V gene, CDR1 is SGDLS and CDR2 is YYNGEE. After removal of 3 bases from V and 3 bases from J, the junction contained 11 bases not matched to a gene. CDR3 sequence (DNA): TGTGCCAGCAGCGCTCCCCCAGGGACAGGCAGCTACGAGCAGTACGTC. Protein: CASSAPPGTGSYEQYV.

Only one count was recorded for this clonotype. The J gene is TRBJ1-3, the V gene TRBV3-1; no clear D gene. The CDR3 length is 15 residues. Germline CDR1 is LGHDT and CDR2 is YNNKEL (reference sequence). V lost 0 bases, J lost 1 base, and 7 bases lay in between. The chain's CDR3 is CASSQDYGSGNTIYF. The CDR3 DNA reads TGTGCCAGCAGCCAAGATTACGGGTCTGGAAACACCATATATTTT.

The chain has TRBV27 and TRBJ1-2; D is undetermined. V lost 1 base and J lost 6, with 9 bases in between. In germline, CDR1 is MNHEY, CDR2 SMNVEV (reference sequence). This CDR3 is 13 amino acids long. The CDR3 loop is CASSLYPQDGYTF. In DNA form, the CDR3 reads TGTGCCAGCAGTTTATATCCTCAGGATGGCTACACCTTC.